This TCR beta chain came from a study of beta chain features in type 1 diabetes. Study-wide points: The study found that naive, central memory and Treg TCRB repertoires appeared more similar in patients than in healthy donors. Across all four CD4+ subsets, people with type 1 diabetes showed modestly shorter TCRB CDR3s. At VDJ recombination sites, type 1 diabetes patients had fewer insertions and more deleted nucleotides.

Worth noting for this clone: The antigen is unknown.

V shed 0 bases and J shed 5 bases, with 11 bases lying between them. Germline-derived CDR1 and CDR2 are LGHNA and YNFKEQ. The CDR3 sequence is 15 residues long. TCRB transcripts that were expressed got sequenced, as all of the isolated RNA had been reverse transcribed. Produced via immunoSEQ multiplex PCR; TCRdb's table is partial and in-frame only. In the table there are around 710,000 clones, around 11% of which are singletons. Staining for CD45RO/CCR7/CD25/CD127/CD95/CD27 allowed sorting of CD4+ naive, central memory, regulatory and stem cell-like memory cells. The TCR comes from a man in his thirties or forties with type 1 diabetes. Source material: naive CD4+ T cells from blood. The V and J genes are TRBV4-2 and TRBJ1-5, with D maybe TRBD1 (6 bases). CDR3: CASSQEGARDQPQHF. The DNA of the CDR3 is TGTGCCAGCAGCCAAGAGGGGGCGCGAGATCAGCCCCAGCATTTT.